The T cell receptor beta chain under discussion was sequenced for a study of blood T cells in healthy people across ages. On the study more broadly: Template switching caught about one barcoded beta molecule for each two T cells.

V lost 6 bases, J lost 0 bases, and 11 bases stayed unmatched. The CDR3 loop spans 16 amino acids. Germline V gene lookup returns CDR1 SQVTM and CDR2 ANQGSEA. The table lists this clonotype with a few counts. A second PCR, run for about 6 to 12 cycles, used a sample-barcoded 5' primer plus a J-beta primer mix. MiXCR, run by TCRdb on the 5' RACE reads, gives a single entry per CDR3 protein. Of around 1.1 million distinct CDR3 sequences in the sample, 35% to 40% were seen once. This clonotype was obtained from a man younger than 35 in good health. The V and J genes are TRBV29-1 and TRBJ1-1; TRBD1 matches 9 bases. Sequencing used blood. Written as DNA, the CDR3 is TGCAGCGTGCCCGGCGAGGACAGGGGAATGAACACTGAAGCTTTCTTT. Protein: CSVPGEDRGMNTEAFF.